Given below is one T cell receptor (beta chain) in context. What it binds is not known. The sample originates from a study of T cell responses to AZD1222 COVID-19 vaccine. Findings and caveats of the study: Per reports, nearly half of all spike-specific TCRs target regions that are unmutated in variants. Two AZD1222 doses significantly raised spike-specific TCR breadth and depth over controls. In a largely white British group with more females than males, clonal diversity was possibly underestimated.

The CDR3 totals 19 residues. With V trimmed by 3 bases and J by 6 bases, 17 bases remained unmatched. Germline V gene sequence: CDR1 WSHSY, CDR2 SAAADI. Clones were sequenced by immunoSEQ multiplex PCR, and TCRdb holds only the in-frame ones, with some missing. The sample holds over 45,000 clones, approximately 90% seen once. This sequence originates from an adult who received the AZD1222 COVID-19 vaccine. The gene calls are TRBV10-2 and TRBJ2-7, with TRBD2 matching 13 bases. Source: peripheral blood, taken 28 days after the second AZD1222 dose. CDR3 amino acids: CASSDVAGLAGDISGEQYF. Here the CDR3 DNA reads TGCGCCAGCAGTGATGTGGCTGGACTAGCGGGAGATATCAGCGGCGAGCAGTACTTC.